These 4 T cell receptor beta chains originate from one sample sequenced in a study of T cells in Graves' hyperthyroidism and ophthalmopathy. Template material for amplifying TCR beta CDR3 regions consisted of RNA transcripts. Carried out on the TCR CDR3, a first-round RT-PCR used the HTBI primer set. TCRdb used MiXCR to reprocess the multiplex PCR reads, holding one entry per CDR3 protein. The sample consists of 75,000 to 100,000 distinct CDR3 sequences, under 65% of them appearing once. The sequencing input was blood. Source of these receptors: a woman aged 35 to 49 with Graves' hyperthyroidism.

This clonotype was seen repeatedly, ten times or more. In DNA form, the CDR3 reads TGTGCCAGCAGCCCTGGGGTCCCGGGACCCCGCGGCGTGGGGGAGCAGTACTTC. Translating it yields CASSPGVPGPRGVGEQYF. The rearrangement joins TRBV7-6 to TRBJ2-7; D is tentatively TRBD1 or TRBD2 (5 bases each). This CDR3 spans 18 amino acids. V gave up 5 bases and J gave up 7 bases, with 30 bases separating them. The germline gives CDR1 SGHVS, CDR2 FNYEAQ.

V usage is TRBV25-1 and J usage is TRBJ1-2; a possible D gene is TRBD1 (5 bases). V lost 7 bases to trimming and J lost 13 bases, with 22 bases between them. Germline V lookup: CDR1 MGHDK, CDR2 SYGVNS. The CDR3 is made up of 13 amino acids. The CDR3 protein is CASKDSWDRFTTF. DNA of the CDR3: TGTGCCAGCAAAGACAGCTGGGACCGCTTTACCACCTTC.

With regard to this clonotype: A much bigger clone sits one base away, suggesting this may be a read error. This chain links TRBV6-1 with TRBJ2-7, with a weak D call TRBD2 (6 bases). This CDR3 has 15 residues. From germline, CDR1 is MNHNS and CDR2 SASEGT. CDR3 region: CASSRSGLSGHERYF. The CDR3 DNA reads as TGTGCCAGCAGCCGATCGGGACTCTCCGGCCACGAGCGGTACTTC.

The CDR3 spells CASTRGGSYEQYF. In DNA form, the CDR3 reads TGTGCCAGCACCCGGGGGGGATCCTACGAGCAGTACTTC. The chain couples TRBV9 to TRBJ2-7; 8 bases match TRBD2. There are 13 residues in the CDR3. Germline values: CDR1 SGDLS, CDR2 YYNGEE. V shed 6 bases and J 1 base; nucleotides not matched to a gene: 3.